This T cell receptor (beta chain) derives from a study of neurological immune-mediated disorders. Sample time point: longitudinal time-point 1 (baseline). PBMCs stored at -80 C, numbering 2 million, were the origin of the unsorted libraries. This clonotype was observed many times. 5'RACE generated cDNA with 10-nucleotide random UMIs. TCRdb itself ran the 5' RACE reads through MiXCR, one entry per CDR3 protein. The data contain tens of thousands of distinct CDR3 sequences, around 3.1% of them seen just once; the ten biggest clones take up about 8.3%. Per the germline V gene, CDR1 is LGHDT and CDR2 is YNNKEL (reference sequence). CDR3 length: 15 residues. Deletions cut 0 bases from V and 7 bases from J, with 15 bases between.

The chain has TRBV3-1 and TRBJ1-2; D unresolved. Sequencing was performed on PBMCs. The sequence derives from a woman aged 55-69 years with multiple sclerosis. The CDR3 nucleotides are TGTGCCAGCAGCCAAGATCATCGGGTAGGGAGTGGCTACACCTTC. It translates to CASSQDHRVGSGYTF.